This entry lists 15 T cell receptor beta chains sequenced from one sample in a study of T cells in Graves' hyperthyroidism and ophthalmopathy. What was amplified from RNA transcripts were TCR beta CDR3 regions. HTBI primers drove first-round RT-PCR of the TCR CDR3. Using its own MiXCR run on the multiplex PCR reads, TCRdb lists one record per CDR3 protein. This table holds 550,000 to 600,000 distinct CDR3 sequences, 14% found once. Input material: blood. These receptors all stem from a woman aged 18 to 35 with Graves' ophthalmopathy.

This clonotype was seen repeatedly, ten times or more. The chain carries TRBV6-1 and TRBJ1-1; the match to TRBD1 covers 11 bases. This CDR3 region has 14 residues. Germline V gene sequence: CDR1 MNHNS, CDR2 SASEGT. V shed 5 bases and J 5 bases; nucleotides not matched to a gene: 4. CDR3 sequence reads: CASSRGTGGTEAFF. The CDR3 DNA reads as TGTGCCAGCAGTCGAGGGACAGGGGGAACTGAAGCTTTCTTT.

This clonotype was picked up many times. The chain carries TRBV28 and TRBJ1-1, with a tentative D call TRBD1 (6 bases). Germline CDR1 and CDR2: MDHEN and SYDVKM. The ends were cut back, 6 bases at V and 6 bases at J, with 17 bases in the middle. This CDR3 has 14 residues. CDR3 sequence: CASRVDGQLSEAFF. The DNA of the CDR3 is TGTGCCAGCAGGGTAGATGGACAGTTGTCTGAAGCTTTCTTT.

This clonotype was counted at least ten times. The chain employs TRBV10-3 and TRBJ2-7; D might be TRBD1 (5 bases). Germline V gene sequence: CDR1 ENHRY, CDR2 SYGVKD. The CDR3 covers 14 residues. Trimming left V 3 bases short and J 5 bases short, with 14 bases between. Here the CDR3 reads CAISDAWGGDEQYF. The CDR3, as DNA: TGTGCCATCAGTGATGCGTGGGGCGGCGACGAGCAGTACTTC.

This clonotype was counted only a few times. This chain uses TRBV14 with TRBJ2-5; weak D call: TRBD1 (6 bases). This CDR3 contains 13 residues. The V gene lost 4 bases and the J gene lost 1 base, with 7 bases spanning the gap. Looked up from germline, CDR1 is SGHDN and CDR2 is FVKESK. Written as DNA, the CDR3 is TGTGCCAGCAGCCGGGGGCGCCAAGAGACCCAGTACTTC. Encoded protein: CASSRGRQETQYF.

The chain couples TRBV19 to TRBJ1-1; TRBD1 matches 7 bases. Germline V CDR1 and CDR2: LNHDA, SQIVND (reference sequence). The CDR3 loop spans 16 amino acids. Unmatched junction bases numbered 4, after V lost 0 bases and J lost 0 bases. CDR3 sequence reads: CASSIDRTGVNTEAFF. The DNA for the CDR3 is TGTGCCAGTAGTATAGACCGGACAGGAGTGAACACTGAAGCTTTCTTT. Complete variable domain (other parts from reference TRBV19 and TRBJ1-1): DGGITQSPKYLFRKEGQNVTLSCEQNLNHDAMYWYRQDPGQGLRLIYYSQIVNDFQKGDIAEGYSVSREKKESFPLTVTSAQKNPTAFYLCASSIDRTGVNTEAFFGQGTRLTVV.

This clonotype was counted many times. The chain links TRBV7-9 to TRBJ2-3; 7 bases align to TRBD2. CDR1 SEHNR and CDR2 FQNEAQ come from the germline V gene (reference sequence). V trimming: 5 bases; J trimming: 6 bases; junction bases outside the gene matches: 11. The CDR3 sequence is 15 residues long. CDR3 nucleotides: TGTGCCAGCAGCCCCCATGGGGCGGGAGTTGATACGCAGTATTTT. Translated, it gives CASSPHGAGVDTQYF.

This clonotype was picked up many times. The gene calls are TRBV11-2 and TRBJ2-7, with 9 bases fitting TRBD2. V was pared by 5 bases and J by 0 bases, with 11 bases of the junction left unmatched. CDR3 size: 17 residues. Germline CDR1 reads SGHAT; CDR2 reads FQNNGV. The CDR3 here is CASSPQGLASSSYEQYF. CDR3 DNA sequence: TGTGCCAGCAGCCCACAGGGACTAGCTTCTAGCTCCTACGAGCAGTACTTC.

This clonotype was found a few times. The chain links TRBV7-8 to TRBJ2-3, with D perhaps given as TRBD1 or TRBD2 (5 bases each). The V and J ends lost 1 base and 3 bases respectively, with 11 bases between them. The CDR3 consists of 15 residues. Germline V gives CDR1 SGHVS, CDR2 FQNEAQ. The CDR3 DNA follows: TGTGCCAGCAGCTTAGTCTGGGGGAAAACAGATACGCAGTATTTT. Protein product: CASSLVWGKTDTQYF.

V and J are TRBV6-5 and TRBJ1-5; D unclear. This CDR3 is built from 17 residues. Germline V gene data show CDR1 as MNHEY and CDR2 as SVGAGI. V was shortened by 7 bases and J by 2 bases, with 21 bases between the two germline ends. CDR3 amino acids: CASTLLSGDWGNQPQHF. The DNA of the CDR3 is TGTGCCAGCACGCTACTCTCCGGGGATTGGGGCAATCAGCCCCAGCATTTT.

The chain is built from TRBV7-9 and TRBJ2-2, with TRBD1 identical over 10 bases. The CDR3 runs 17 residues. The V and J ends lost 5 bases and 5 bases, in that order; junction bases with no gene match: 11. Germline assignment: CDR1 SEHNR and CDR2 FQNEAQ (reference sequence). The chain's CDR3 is CASSPRTGGSWTGELFF. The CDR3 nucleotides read TGTGCCAGCAGCCCCCGGACAGGGGGAAGTTGGACCGGGGAGCTGTTTTTT.

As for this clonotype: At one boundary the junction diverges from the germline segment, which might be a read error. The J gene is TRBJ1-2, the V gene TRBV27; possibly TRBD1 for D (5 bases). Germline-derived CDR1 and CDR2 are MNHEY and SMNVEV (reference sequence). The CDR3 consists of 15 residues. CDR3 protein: CASSLSRGSNYGDTF. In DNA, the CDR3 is TGTGCCAGCAGTTTATCGAGGGGTTCTAACTATGGCGACACCTTC.

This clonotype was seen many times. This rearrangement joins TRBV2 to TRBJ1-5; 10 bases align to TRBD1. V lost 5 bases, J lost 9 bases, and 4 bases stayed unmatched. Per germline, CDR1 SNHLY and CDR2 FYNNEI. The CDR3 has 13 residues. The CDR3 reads CASSRQGAGPQHF. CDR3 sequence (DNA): TGTGCCAGCAGTCGACAGGGGGCCGGGCCCCAGCATTTT.

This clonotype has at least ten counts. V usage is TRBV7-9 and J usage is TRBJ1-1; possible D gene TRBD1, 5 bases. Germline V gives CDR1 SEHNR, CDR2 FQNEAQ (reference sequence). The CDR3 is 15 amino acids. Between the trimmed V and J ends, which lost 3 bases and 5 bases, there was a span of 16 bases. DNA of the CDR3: TGTGCCAGCAGCTTGTCGGATCAGGGCGGGACTGAAGCTTTCTTT. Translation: CASSLSDQGGTEAFF.

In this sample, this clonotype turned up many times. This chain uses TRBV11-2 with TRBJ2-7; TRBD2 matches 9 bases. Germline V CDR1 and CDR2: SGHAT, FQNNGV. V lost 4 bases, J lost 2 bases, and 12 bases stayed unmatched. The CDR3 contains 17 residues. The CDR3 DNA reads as TGTGCCAGCAGCTCTTATTCCGGGACTAGCAGTACCTACGAGCAGTACTTC. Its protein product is CASSSYSGTSSTYEQYF.

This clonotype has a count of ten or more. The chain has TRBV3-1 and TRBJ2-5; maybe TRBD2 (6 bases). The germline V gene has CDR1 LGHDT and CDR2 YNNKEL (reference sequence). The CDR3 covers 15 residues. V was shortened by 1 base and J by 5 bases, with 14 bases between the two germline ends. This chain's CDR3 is CASSQGAGGMETQYF. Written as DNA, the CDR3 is TGTGCCAGCAGCCAAGGAGCGGGCGGAATGGAGACCCAGTACTTC.